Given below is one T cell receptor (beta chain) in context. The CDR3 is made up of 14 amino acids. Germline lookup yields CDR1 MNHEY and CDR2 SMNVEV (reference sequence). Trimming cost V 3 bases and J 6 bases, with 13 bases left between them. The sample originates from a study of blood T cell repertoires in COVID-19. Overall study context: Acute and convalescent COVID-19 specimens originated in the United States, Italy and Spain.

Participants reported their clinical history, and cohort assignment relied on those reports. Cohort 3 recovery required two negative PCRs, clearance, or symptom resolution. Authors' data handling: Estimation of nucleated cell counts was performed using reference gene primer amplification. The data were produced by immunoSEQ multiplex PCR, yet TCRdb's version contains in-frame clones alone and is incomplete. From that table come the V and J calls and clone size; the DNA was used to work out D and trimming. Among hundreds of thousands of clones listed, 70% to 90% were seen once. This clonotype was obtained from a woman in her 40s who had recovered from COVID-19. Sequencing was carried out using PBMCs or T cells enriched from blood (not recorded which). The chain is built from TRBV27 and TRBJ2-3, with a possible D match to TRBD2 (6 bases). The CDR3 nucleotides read TGTGCCAGCAGTTTTAGGACTACTCGGGATACGCAGTATTTT. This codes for CASSFRTTRDTQYF.